This T cell receptor (beta chain) was recorded in a study of T cell changes during pregnancy in multiple sclerosis. Some clones are missing from TCRdb's copy, which holds only in-frame ones; the method was immunoSEQ multiplex PCR. Among roughly 48,000 clones listed, almost 95% were seen once. The CDR3 extends over 14 amino acids. Trimming took 4 bases from V and 2 from J, leaving 11 bases between them. Germline V lookup: CDR1 MGHDK, CDR2 SYGVNS. The source of this sequence is a female donor in good health, enrolled as a control in a pregnancy study. The rearrangement uses TRBV25-1 and TRBJ2-5; TRBD1 is a possible D gene (5 bases). The sequences come from CD4+ T cells from peripheral blood mononuclear cells, collected in the second trimester of pregnancy. CDR3 nucleotides: TGTGCCAGCAGTGGAGTTAGACAGCAAGAGACCCAGTACTTC. It is translated as CASSGVRQQETQYF.